These 21 T cell receptor beta chains share one sample of origin, sequenced in a study of T cell repertoires in cytomegalovirus infection. Each CDR3 protein is one row after TCRdb ran MiXCR on the reads. This repertoire shows about 330,000 distinct CDR3 sequences, more than 9% found once; its top ten account for roughly 4.5%. The sequencing sample was made of PBMCs. These receptors were collected from a human donor in good health (CMV status not recorded). Some clones in this sample may be carry-over from other donors' samples.

V usage is TRBV24-1 and J usage is TRBJ2-1; 8 nucleotides agree with TRBD1. This CDR3 has 16 amino acids. Germline CDR1 reads KGHDR; CDR2 reads SFDVKD. With 5 bases clipped from V and 5 bases from J, the junction kept 10 bases outside the gene matches. The CDR3 DNA sequence: TGTGCCACCAGTGGATTTGGAGGACAGGGACACAATGAGCAGTTCTTC. This codes for CATSGFGGQGHNEQFF.

The chain recombines TRBV4-3 with TRBJ2-7; 7 bases match TRBD1. The V and J ends lost 4 bases and 3 bases, in that order; junction bases with no gene match: 3. There are 13 residues in the CDR3. Germline CDR1 reads LGHNA; CDR2 reads YSLEER. The DNA for the CDR3 is TGCGCCAGCAGCCTGGGACAGAACTACGAGCAGTACTTC. Translation gives CASSLGQNYEQYF.

This clonotype came up many times. This chain links TRBV7-6 with TRBJ2-3; 12 nucleotides align to TRBD2. Germline values: CDR1 SGHVS, CDR2 FNYEAQ. The CDR3 has 17 residues. With V trimmed by 2 bases and J by 3 bases, 6 bases remained unmatched. The CDR3 coding sequence is TGTGCCAGCAGCTTAACGGCTAGCGGGAGGGGAACAGATACGCAGTATTTT. Amino acid sequence: CASSLTASGRGTDTQYF. Supplemented by reference TRBV7-6 and TRBJ2-3, the full variable domain reads GAGVSQSPRYKVTKRGQDVALRCDPISGHVSLYWYRQALGQGPEFLTYFNYEAQQDKSGLPNDRFSAERPEGSISTLTIQRTEQRDSAMYRCASSLTASGRGTDTQYFGPGTRLTVL.

This clonotype has just a few counts. The chain employs TRBV11-1 and TRBJ1-4, with unresolved D. Trimming stripped 5 bases from V and 0 bases from J, with 10 bases between. The CDR3 consists of 15 residues. Germline V gives CDR1 SGHAT, CDR2 FQDESV (reference sequence). The CDR3 reads CASSRGGATNEKLFF. CDR3 DNA sequence: TGTGCCAGCAGCCGCGGTGGAGCAACTAATGAAAAACTGTTTTTT.

This clonotype showed up just a few times. V and J are TRBV28 and TRBJ2-7; D gene uncertain. Looked up from germline, CDR1 is MDHEN and CDR2 is SYDVKM. V shed 7 bases and J shed 1 base, with 17 bases lying between them. This CDR3 region has 15 residues. The CDR3 DNA is TGTGCCAGCACCAGCCCTCGTCGGCTTTCCTACGAGCAGTACTTC. Translated: CASTSPRRLSYEQYF.

This clonotype was detected ten times or more. This chain links TRBV2 with TRBJ1-1, with TRBD1 as a possible D gene (5 bases). Germline V gene data show CDR1 as SNHLY and CDR2 as FYNNEI. V dropped 4 bases and J dropped 3 bases, with 9 bases sitting between them. The CDR3 contains 13 residues. In nucleotides, the CDR3 is TGTGCCAGCAGTGGAGTGGGGGACACTGAAGCTTTCTTT. Residues: CASSGVGDTEAFF.

This clonotype was seen repeatedly, ten times or more. The chain combines TRBV19 with TRBJ2-1, with 10 positions matching TRBD2. Germline lookup yields CDR1 LNHDA and CDR2 SQIVND (reference sequence). This CDR3 has 21 residues. The V and J ends lost 5 bases and 12 bases, in that order; junction bases with no gene match: 31. In nucleotides, the CDR3 is TGTGCCAGTAGTTCCGAAACTAGCGGGACGTACCCGACGGGGACAATGAGGGGGCAGTTCTTC. Protein sequence: CASSSETSGTYPTGTMRGQFF.

Of note for this clonotype: This clone may be a read error of a much larger clone one base away. This chain links TRBV7-9 with TRBJ2-5, with 9 bases identical to TRBD1. The CDR3 has 16 residues. Germline V lookup: CDR1 SEHNR, CDR2 FQNEAQ (reference sequence). CDR3 bases: TGTGCCAGCAGCACCAGACAGGGGGACTTCCAAGAGACCCGGTACTTC. Protein: CASSTRQGDFQETRYF.

This clonotype was seen more than once but under ten times. The V call is TRBV6-2 or TRBV6-3, the J call TRBJ2-7; D remains ambiguous. In germline, CDR1 is MNHEY, CDR2 SVGEGT. CDR3 size: 13 residues. V was pared by 6 bases and J by 1 base, with 10 bases between. DNA of the CDR3: TGTGCCAGCAGGGACGGTAAGTCCTACGAGCAGTACTTC. Its protein is CASRDGKSYEQYF.

This clonotype occurred many times. This chain links TRBV7-2 with TRBJ1-2; 12 bases match TRBD1. V lost 5 bases, J lost 7 bases, and 8 bases stayed unmatched. The CDR3 is 15 amino acids. Germline assignment: CDR1 SGHTA and CDR2 FQGNSA. CDR3 sequence: CASSLTGQGAPGYTF. DNA for the CDR3: TGTGCCAGCAGCCTAACGGGACAGGGGGCGCCTGGCTACACCTTC.

This clonotype was picked up a small number of times. V gene TRBV5-4 combines with J gene TRBJ1-2; no firm D call. The CDR3 is 13 residues long. Germline V gene lookup returns CDR1 SGHNT and CDR2 YYREEE (reference sequence). Trimming left V 4 bases short and J 3 bases short, with 10 bases between. The CDR3 protein is CASSVNHDYGYTF. CDR3 sequence (DNA): TGTGCCAGCAGCGTAAACCATGACTATGGCTACACCTTC.

At least ten counts were recorded for this clonotype. V and J are TRBV5-1 and TRBJ1-1; weak D call: TRBD1 (6 bases). Germline CDR1 and CDR2: SGHRS and YFSETQ. This CDR3 has 18 amino acids. Between the trimmed V and J ends, which lost 4 bases and 2 bases, there was a span of 24 bases. The CDR3 is CASSPGVLRTGYNTEAFF. The CDR3, as DNA: TGCGCCAGCAGCCCTGGGGTCCTCCGTACAGGGTACAACACTGAAGCTTTCTTT.

In its sample, this clonotype was seen many times. This chain connects TRBV6-2 or TRBV6-3 to TRBJ1-1; D remains unclear. The V end was cut by 0 bases, the J end by 4 bases, with 6 bases between. The germline V gene encodes CDR1 MNHEY and CDR2 SVGEGT. CDR3 length: 13 residues. This CDR3 reads CASSYSRGTEAFF. CDR3 DNA sequence: TGTGCCAGCAGTTACTCTCGTGGCACTGAAGCTTTCTTT.

There are a few counts of this clonotype. The chain couples TRBV6-5 to TRBJ1-2, with D unclear. The V end lost 6 bases, the J end lost 1 base, and 12 bases lay between the germline ends. This CDR3 region has 14 residues. Germline CDR1 and CDR2: MNHEY and SVGAGI. This CDR3 reads CASRNLRSNYGYTF. The CDR3 DNA reads as TGTGCCAGCAGGAATCTTAGGAGTAACTATGGCTACACCTTC.

The gene calls are TRBV11-2 and TRBJ1-1; D might be TRBD1 (6 bases). Trimming took 5 bases from V and 4 from J, leaving 14 bases between them. In germline, CDR1 is SGHAT, CDR2 FQNNGV. CDR3 length equals 14 residues. The CDR3 sequence: CASSPGHRGTEAFF. The CDR3 DNA reads TGTGCCAGCAGCCCGGGACACCGAGGCACTGAAGCTTTCTTT.

This clonotype showed up just a few times. The chain recombines TRBV7-8 with TRBJ2-4, with TRBD1 matching 7 bases. After removal of 5 bases from V and 3 bases from J, the junction contained 7 bases not matched to a gene. The CDR3 has 15 residues. Germline values: CDR1 SGHVS, CDR2 FQNEAQ. The CDR3 coding sequence is TGTGCCAGCAGCCCCACAGGGGTGGGCAAAAACATTCAGTACTTC. Protein sequence: CASSPTGVGKNIQYF.

Ten or more counts support this clonotype. J is TRBJ2-1 and V is TRBV27; D not resolved. Between the trimmed V and J ends, which lost 0 bases and 1 base, there was a span of 4 bases. The CDR3 has 14 residues. Germline loops: CDR1 MNHEY, CDR2 SMNVEV (reference sequence). CDR3 DNA sequence: TGTGCCAGCAGTTTATCGGGATCCTACAATGAGCAGTTCTTC. It is translated as CASSLSGSYNEQFF.

This clonotype was observed many times. J is TRBJ2-5 and V is TRBV7-9; D perhaps matches TRBD2 (6 bases). Germline V gives CDR1 SEHNR, CDR2 FQNEAQ (reference sequence). CDR3 size: 14 residues. Trimming took 8 bases from V and 0 from J, leaving 13 bases between them. CDR3 protein: CASRSREDQETQYF. The CDR3 coding sequence is TGTGCCAGCCGTTCTAGGGAGGACCAAGAGACCCAGTACTTC.

This clonotype was detected only a few times. The V gene is TRBV7-2, the J gene TRBJ2-7; maybe TRBD1 (6 bases). The CDR3 is 15 amino acids. Trimming left V 4 bases short and J 3 bases short, with 16 bases between. Germline V gene lookup returns CDR1 SGHTA and CDR2 FQGNSA. In nucleotides, the CDR3 is TGTGCCAGCAGCTCCTTGGACAGAGGGTTCTACGAGCAGTACTTC. This codes for CASSSLDRGFYEQYF.

This clonotype was picked up many times. The J gene is TRBJ1-5, the V gene TRBV7-2; D may be TRBD1 (5 bases). From germline, CDR1 is SGHTA and CDR2 FQGNSA. The CDR3 length is 14 residues. Deletions cut 3 bases from V and 5 bases from J, with 11 bases between. The CDR3 bases are TGTGCCAGCAGCTTGGTGGGACGAGATCAGCCCCAGCATTTT. This encodes CASSLVGRDQPQHF.

This clonotype came up a few times. The rearrangement uses TRBV4-3 and TRBJ1-2; 7 bases align to TRBD1. The junction had 9 bases not matched to a gene; V was cut back by 4 bases and J by 4 bases. CDR1 and CDR2 from the germline V gene are LGHNA and YSLEER. This CDR3 has 15 amino acids. The chain's CDR3 is CASSPGQESGYGYTF. The CDR3 DNA reads as TGCGCCAGCAGCCCAGGACAGGAATCGGGCTATGGCTACACCTTC.